Listed below are T cell receptor beta chains from one sample, sequenced in a study of human T cells and chemical hapten exposure. TCRdb ran MiXCR on the RACE reads and lists one entry per CDR3 protein. This table holds tens of thousands of distinct CDR3 sequences, 10% to 15% found once. Specimen: whole blood, collected in connection with sensitization to the hapten diphenylcyclopropenone (DPC). The source is a woman aged 50 to 60 with alopecia areata. Some clones in this sample may be carry-over from other donors' samples. CDR3s include the opening cysteine and the closing phenylalanine or tryptophan. D genes are given only for firm matches. The size of a clone is reported for some rows only, either as once, few or many, or as a class for expanded clones.

cdr3_nt,cdr3_aa,j_call,clone_size,v_call,d_call
TGTGCCAGCAGCAAACCGGGACAAGAGGAGACCCAGTACTTC,CASSKPGQEETQYF,TRBJ2-5,.,TRBV7-6,.
TGCAGTGCTGAGACTAGCGGGAGAACGGAGACCCAGTACTTC,CSAETSGRTETQYF,TRBJ2-5,many,TRBV20-1,TRBD2
TGTGCCAGCAGTCTACAGGGGAAACACTATGGCTACACCTTC,CASSLQGKHYGYTF,TRBJ1-2,.,TRBV27,TRBD1
TGTGCCAGAGAACGTACAGGGGGCTACACTGAAGCTTTCTTT,CARERTGGYTEAFF,TRBJ1-1,.,TRBV2,TRBD1
TGTGCCAGCAGATTAGAAACAGGGGAGACAAGGGATACGCAGTATTTT,CASRLETGETRDTQYF,TRBJ2-3,few,TRBV11-2,TRBD1
TGTGCCAGCAGCTTTGGGGGAACTAATGAAAAACTGTTTTTT,CASSFGGTNEKLFF,TRBJ1-4,.,TRBV7-8,.
TGTGCCACCCCACCGGGGCGGGACAGGGGAATGAACACTGAAGCTTTCTTT,CATPPGRDRGMNTEAFF,TRBJ1-1,.,TRBV24-1,TRBD1
TGTGCCAGCAGCCAGGGGGGCCTCACGAACTATGGCTACACCTTC,CASSQGGLTNYGYTF,TRBJ1-2,.,TRBV2,TRBD1
TGTGCCAGCAGCCAAGATATATGGGGGACTACCACCTACGAGCAGTACTTC,CASSQDIWGTTTYEQYF,TRBJ2-7,few,TRBV3-1,TRBD2
TGTGCCAGCAGCGCACTAGCGGGAATCCTCCGGGATGAGCAGTTCTTC,CASSALAGILRDEQFF,TRBJ2-1,many,TRBV5-4,TRBD2
TGCGCCAGCAGCTTTTCCCAAATTGGCTACGAGCAGTACTTC,CASSFSQIGYEQYF,TRBJ2-7,many,TRBV5-1,.
TGTGCCAGCAGCCAAGTATCTGCGCAGGAGCAGTACTTC,CASSQVSAQEQYF,TRBJ2-7,many,TRBV3-1,.
TGTGCCAGTAGTTCAAAAGGACTAGCCCGCCAAGAGACCCAGTACTTC,CASSSKGLARQETQYF,TRBJ2-5,few,TRBV19,TRBD2
TGTGCCAGCAGTTCAAGCCTTAGTTATGAGCAGTTCTTC,CASSSSLSYEQFF,TRBJ2-1,.,TRBV12-3/TRBV12-4,.
TGTGCCAGCAGCTTAGGGGCACAGGGGGCGAATAGCGAGCAGTACTTC,CASSLGAQGANSEQYF,TRBJ2-7,few,TRBV7-6,TRBD1
TGTGCCATCAGTGAGTTCGAGGTGGGGGACCCAAGCACAGATACGCAGTATTTT,CAISEFEVGDPSTDTQYF,TRBJ2-3,many,TRBV10-3,.
TGTGCCAGCAGTTTTTCTAGGGCGACCACGCGGCAGTACTTC,CASSFSRATTRQYF,TRBJ2-7,few,TRBV12-3/TRBV12-4,.
TGTGCCAGCAGCAGTAGGGACAATGAGCAGTTCTTC,CASSSRDNEQFF,TRBJ2-1,.,TRBV28,.
TGTGCCAGCAGCTTAGCGGGAGCCCACAATGAGCAGTTCTTC,CASSLAGAHNEQFF,TRBJ2-1,.,TRBV7-6,.
TGTGCCAGCTCACCAAGTCTACAAGGCACAGATACGCAGTATTTT,CASSPSLQGTDTQYF,TRBJ2-3,many,TRBV18,.
TGTGCCAGCAGTCTAAATGCGGGACTCACAGATACGCAGTATTTT,CASSLNAGLTDTQYF,TRBJ2-3,few,TRBV12-3/TRBV12-4,.
TGCAGTGCTAGAGAGGGCAGCTCCTACGAGCAGTACTTC,CSAREGSSYEQYF,TRBJ2-7,few,TRBV20-1,.
TGTGCCAGCAGCCTGGGACAGGTGGTCTACGAGCAGTACTTC,CASSLGQVVYEQYF,TRBJ2-7,many,TRBV11-2,TRBD1
TGCAGTGCTAGGAAGCAGGGTGATCAGCCCCAGCATTTT,CSARKQGDQPQHF,TRBJ1-5,many,TRBV20-1,.
TGTGCCTGGAGTCATCCCCGGAACTATGGCTACACCTTC,CAWSHPRNYGYTF,TRBJ1-2,many,TRBV30,.